These 18 T cell receptor beta chains originate from one sample sequenced in a study of T cells expressing NK-cell markers (dated by TCRdb to 2020 to 2022). The library was prepared using 5' RACE. Sequencing used an Illumina HiSeq 2000. TCRdb reprocessed the reads and lists each CDR3 protein sequence as a single entry, with no DNA. This sample's table has entries for fewer than 400,000 distinct CDR3 sequences. Clones ranked in the top ten supply around 10% of the sample. The sample taken for sequencing was blood T cells: a sorted CD56 or NKG2C T cell subset, CD4+ or CD8+ T cells, or bulk PBMC T cells (not recorded which). These receptors originate from a woman aged 50 to 60 in good health. Donor details come from another sample of the same person, matched by shared clones.

The rearrangement uses TRBV6-4 and TRBJ1-2; the TCRdb D gene call, TRBD1, has no DNA to confirm it. CDR3 size: 15 residues. Germline assignment: CDR1 MRHNA and CDR2 SNTAGT. The CDR3 spells CASNSSDRAFYGYTF.

This rearrangement joins TRBV5-1 to TRBJ1-4. The germline CDR1 and CDR2 sequences are SGHRS and YFSETQ. The CDR3 sequence is 14 residues long. The CDR3 here is CASSFSGRNEKLFF. The complete variable domain, with remaining parts taken from reference TRBV5-1 and TRBJ1-4, reads KAGVTQTPRYLIKTRGQQVTLSCSPISGHRSVSWYQQTPGQGLQFLFEYFSETQRNKGNFPGRFSGRQFSNSRSEMNVSTLELGDSALYLCASSFSGRNEKLFFGSGTQLSVL.

The V and J genes are TRBV7-9 and TRBJ2-7; TCRdb indicates TRBD1, and absent DNA this call remains unverified. This CDR3 spans 15 amino acids. The germline CDR1 and CDR2 sequences are SEHNR and FQNEAQ (reference sequence). The CDR3 here is CASSLEGPGGREQYF.

CDR3 loop: CASSQSNPGETQYF. V is TRBV4-1 and J is TRBJ2-5; TCRdb reports TRBD1, a call that lacks DNA to check it against. The CDR3 contains 14 residues. Germline V gene data show CDR1 as MGHRA and CDR2 as YSYEKL.

The chain joins TRBV4-1 to TRBJ2-7; TCRdb calls TRBD2, which cannot be checked without DNA. The CDR3 extends over 23 amino acids. Germline V gives CDR1 MGHRA, CDR2 YSYEKL. The CDR3 protein is CASSQDGMGKSGRGWDRTYEQYF.

The V and J genes are TRBV6-5 and TRBJ1-2; TCRdb lists TRBD1, though no DNA is available to test this call. The CDR3 covers 13 residues. Looked up from germline, CDR1 is MNHEY and CDR2 is SVGAGI. The CDR3 reads CASRIGQDYGYTF.

The chain links TRBV5-6 to TRBJ1-3. Germline V gene lookup returns CDR1 SGHDT and CDR2 YYEEEE. This CDR3 contains 13 residues. The CDR3 sequence is CASSPVGGNTIYF. Using reference TRBV5-6 and TRBJ1-3 for the parts outside the CDR3, the full variable domain is DAGVTQSPTHLIKTRGQQVTLRCSPKSGHDTVSWYQQALGQGPQFIFQYYEEEERQRGNFPDRFSGHQFPNYSSELNVNALLLGDSALYLCASSPVGGNTIYFGEGSWLTVV.

V gene TRBV6-5 combines with J gene TRBJ2-1; TCRdb's D call, TRBD1, is unchecked because there is no DNA. CDR3 size: 13 residues. Germline assignment: CDR1 MNHEY and CDR2 SVGAGI. CDR3 region: CATQGTVHNEQFF.

The genes are TRBV11-2 and TRBJ2-3; TCRdb names TRBD1, which stays unverified in the absence of DNA. Germline V CDR1 and CDR2: SGHAT, FQNNGV. The CDR3 contains 16 residues. CDR3 loop: CASSSNRGSGSDTQYF.

The V call is TRBV6-2 or TRBV6-3, the J call TRBJ2-1. This CDR3 spans 14 amino acids. Germline lookup yields CDR1 MNHEY and CDR2 SVGEGT. CDR3 amino acids: CASSYERLLNEQFF.

This chain links TRBV5-4 with TRBJ2-3; TCRdb proposes TRBD1, but this gene call is untestable without DNA. In germline, CDR1 is SGHNT, CDR2 YYREEE (reference sequence). This CDR3 is 13 amino acids long. The CDR3 loop reads CASSFPLLGTQYF.

This sequence joins TRBV20-1 and TRBJ2-1; TCRdb's assignment of TRBD1 cannot be checked, as there is no DNA. The CDR3 consists of 15 residues. Germline CDR1 reads DFQATT; CDR2 reads SNEGSKA (reference sequence). CDR3 in amino acids: CSARVRGFNYNEQFF.

The genes are TRBV20-1 and TRBJ2-1; TCRdb returns TRBD2, unconfirmable since there is no DNA. The length of the CDR3 is 14 residues. CDR1 DFQATT and CDR2 SNEGSKA come from the germline V gene (reference sequence). CDR3 loop: CSARTGLADNEQFF.

The V and J genes are TRBV27 and TRBJ2-1; TCRdb calls TRBD2, which cannot be checked without DNA. Germline assignment: CDR1 MNHEY and CDR2 SMNVEV (reference sequence). The CDR3 covers 13 residues. This CDR3 reads CASSFSRVGLQFF.

The chain is built from TRBV4-1 and TRBJ2-3; TCRdb returns TRBD2, unconfirmable since there is no DNA. The CDR3 totals 15 residues. Germline lookup yields CDR1 MGHRA and CDR2 YSYEKL. CDR3 in amino acids: CASAALAGGRDTQYF.

The J gene is TRBJ2-7, the V gene TRBV10-3; no DNA is available, so the TRBD1 call from TCRdb remains unchecked. The CDR3 totals 14 residues. Germline V gene data show CDR1 as ENHRY and CDR2 as SYGVKD. The CDR3 sequence is CAISVRDRGSEQYF.

The V call is TRBV5-5, the J call TRBJ2-7; TCRdb's D call of TRBD1 is untestable without DNA. Germline lookup yields CDR1 SGHKS and CDR2 YYEKEE (reference sequence). This CDR3 is built from 15 residues. Here the CDR3 reads CASSLTGTGPHEQYF.

V is TRBV20-1 and J is TRBJ1-2; TCRdb proposes TRBD1, but this gene call is untestable without DNA. Germline V lookup: CDR1 DFQATT, CDR2 SNEGSKA (reference sequence). The CDR3 covers 12 residues. This CDR3 is CSAWDNYYGYTF.